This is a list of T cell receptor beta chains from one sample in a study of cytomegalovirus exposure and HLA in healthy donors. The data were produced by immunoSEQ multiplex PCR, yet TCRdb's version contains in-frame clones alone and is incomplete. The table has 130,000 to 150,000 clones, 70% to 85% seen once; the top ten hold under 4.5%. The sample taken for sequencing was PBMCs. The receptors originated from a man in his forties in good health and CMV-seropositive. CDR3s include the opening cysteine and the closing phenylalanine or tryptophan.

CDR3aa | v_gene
CASSQDPLYETQYF | TRBV14
CASGSGQAPVATEAFF | TRBV12-5
CASSRSGSDYEQYF | TRBV5-4
CASSPMAAGVEDTQYF | TRBV5-4
CASSQGRPGNQPQHF | TRBV6-6
CASSPSGGLTYTGELFF | TRBV25-1
CTSSLFLAENNEQFF | TRBV5-4
CASSEGRHGGGYTF | TRBV6-1
CASSPLGLAGANEQFF | TRBV7-9
CAWGLRQGWQETQYF | TRBV30
CSVEDLRYSYEQYF | TRBV29-1
CASSWWEDTGELFF | TRBV5-5
CASSKETGYHEQYF | TRBV25-1
CASSIYRGDSPLHF | TRBV19
CASSPRDRGFNQPQHF | TRBV7-8
CASSYIYSSNQPQHF | TRBV6-6
CASRRQGGTGELFF | TRBV7-9
CASSPGTYYEQYF | TRBV7-8
CASSLMGENTEAFF | TRBV5-1
CASSESVHQNQPQHF | TRBV2
CSTPGQGTYNEQFF | TRBV29-1
CSVDEGYTDTQYF | TRBV29-1
CAWSGPGLSYEQYF | TRBV30
CASSLARLGQGADTQYF | TRBV5-4
CASSFGVGGTEAFF | TRBV27
CASKRQYNEKLFF | TRBV2
CASSLFLDKTYEQYF | TRBV5-1
CASSLYTGTQNEKLFF | TRBV18
CASSVGAELEGQPQHF | TRBV9
CSAPALETQYF | TRBV20-1
CASSTRGGGGTEAFF | TRBV2
CASSYGVHNQPQHF | TRBV6-5
CASTQGTGRDQPQHF | TRBV2
CASLERERYNEQFF | TRBV10-2
CASSSPLAGRSYEQYF | TRBV7-9
CAWSKELMNTEAFF | TRBV30
CSVESSGGITDTQYF | TRBV29-1
CAISDAAGGPHEQYF | TRBV10-3
CASSVSWLAGNTIYF | TRBV6-5
CASSLAPGGDTQYF | TRBV5-1
CASSLLGTSEAFF | TRBV11-2
CAISSGTTKVPIEGRGGYNEQFF | TRBV10-3
CASSVNSYGYTF | TRBV9
CASSLRGGGALEQFF | TRBV7-9
CASSYREDTGELFF | TRBV6-5
CASSIGLGQGVYQETQYF | TRBV19
CASQGEKMATEAFF | TRBV2
CASSFWGAGELFF | TRBV7-8
CASSPVASGRPYNEQFF | TRBV5-1